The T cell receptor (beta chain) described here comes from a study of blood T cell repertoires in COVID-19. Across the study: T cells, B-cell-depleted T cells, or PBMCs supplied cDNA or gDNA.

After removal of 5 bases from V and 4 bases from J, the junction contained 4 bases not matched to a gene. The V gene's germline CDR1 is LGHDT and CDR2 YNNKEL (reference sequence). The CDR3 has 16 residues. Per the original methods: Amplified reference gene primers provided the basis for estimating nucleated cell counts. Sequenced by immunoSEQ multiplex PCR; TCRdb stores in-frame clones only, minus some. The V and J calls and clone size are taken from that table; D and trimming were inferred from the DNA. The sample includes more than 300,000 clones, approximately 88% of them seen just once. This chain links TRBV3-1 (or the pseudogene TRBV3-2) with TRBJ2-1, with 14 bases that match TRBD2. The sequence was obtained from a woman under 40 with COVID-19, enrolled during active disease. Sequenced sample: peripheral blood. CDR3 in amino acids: CASSYGTSGGYNEQFF. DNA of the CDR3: TGTGCCAGCAGCTACGGGACTAGCGGGGGTTACAATGAGCAGTTCTTC.